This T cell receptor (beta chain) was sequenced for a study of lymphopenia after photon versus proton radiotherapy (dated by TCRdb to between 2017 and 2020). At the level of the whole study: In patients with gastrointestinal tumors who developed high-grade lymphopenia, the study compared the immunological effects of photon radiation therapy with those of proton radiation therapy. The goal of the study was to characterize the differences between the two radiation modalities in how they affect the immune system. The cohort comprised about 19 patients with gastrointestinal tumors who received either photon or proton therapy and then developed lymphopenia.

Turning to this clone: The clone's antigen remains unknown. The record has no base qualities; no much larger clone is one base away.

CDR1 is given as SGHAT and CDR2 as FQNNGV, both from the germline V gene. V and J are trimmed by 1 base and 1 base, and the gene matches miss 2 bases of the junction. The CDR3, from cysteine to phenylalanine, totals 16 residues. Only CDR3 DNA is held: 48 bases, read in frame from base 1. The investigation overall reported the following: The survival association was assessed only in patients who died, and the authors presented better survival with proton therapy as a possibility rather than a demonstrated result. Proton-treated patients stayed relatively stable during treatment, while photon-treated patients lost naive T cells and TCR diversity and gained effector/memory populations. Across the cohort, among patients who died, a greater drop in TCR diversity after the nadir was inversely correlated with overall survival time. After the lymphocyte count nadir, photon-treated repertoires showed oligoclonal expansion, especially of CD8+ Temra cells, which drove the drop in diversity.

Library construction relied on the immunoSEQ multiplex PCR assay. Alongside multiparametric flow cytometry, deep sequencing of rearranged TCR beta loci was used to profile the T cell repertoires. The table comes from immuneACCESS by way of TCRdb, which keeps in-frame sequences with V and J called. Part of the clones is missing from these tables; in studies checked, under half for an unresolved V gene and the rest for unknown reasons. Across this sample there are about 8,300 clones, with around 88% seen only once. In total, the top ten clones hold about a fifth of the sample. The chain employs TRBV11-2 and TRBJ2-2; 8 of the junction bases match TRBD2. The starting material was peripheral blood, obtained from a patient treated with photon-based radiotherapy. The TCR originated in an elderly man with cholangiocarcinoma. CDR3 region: CASSLVAGGNTGELFF. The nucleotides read TGTGCCAGCAGCTTAGTGGCGGGGGGGAACACCGGGGAGCTGTTTTTT.